This is a list of T cell receptor beta chains from one sample in a study of cytomegalovirus exposure and HLA in healthy donors. Produced via immunoSEQ multiplex PCR; TCRdb's table is partial and in-frame only. The repertoire holds roughly 80,000 clones, around 94% seen once, with roughly 3.3% in the top ten. Source material: PBMCs. These receptors were obtained from a woman between 18 and 30 years old in good health and CMV-seropositive. Each CDR3 is given with its conserved first and last residue. Each record gives: V gene, J gene, CDR3 protein.

TRBV5-1	TRBJ1-1	CASSLPGNTEAFF
TRBV2	TRBJ2-5	CASRRGLAGGGQETQYF
TRBV27	TRBJ1-5	CASSPTGSNQPQHF
TRBV4-3	TRBJ1-2	CASSQVVKDRAKGYTF
TRBV6-5	TRBJ2-2	CASSQIGGTGELFF
TRBV7-2	TRBJ1-4	CASSGGGDYEKLFF
TRBV11-3	TRBJ2-1	CASSLEVSGGYNEQFF
TRBV4-1	TRBJ2-3	CASSHFSGHTDTQYF
TRBV15	TRBJ1-3	CATSPRTGNSGNTIYF
TRBV29-1	TRBJ2-1	CSVEDLGGEQFF
TRBV6-5	TRBJ1-2	CASSRTGGGYGYTF
TRBV7-3	TRBJ1-1	CASSLGGGGTEAFF
TRBV9	TRBJ1-1	CASSGQALNTEAFF
TRBV9	TRBJ1-6	CASSVGGQTAYNSPLHF
TRBV30	TRBJ1-1	CAWSKGVGRGLGKTEAFF
TRBV6-1	TRBJ2-2	CASSGGTSDTGELFF
TRBV7-9	TRBJ1-1	CASSPFLASNTEAFF
TRBV7-2	TRBJ2-5	CASSLARGTQYF
TRBV27	TRBJ2-3	CASSIDYRDSFTDTQYF
TRBV19	TRBJ2-1	CASSPLPGTLRNRGSYNEQFF
TRBV28	TRBJ1-4	CASSFLGQGATNEKLFF
TRBV19	TRBJ1-2	CASSFTGGNGYTF
TRBV19	TRBJ2-3	CASSILSTLEGTQYF
TRBV5-8	TRBJ2-3	CASSLGLAGSDTQYF
TRBV4-1	TRBJ1-4	CASSPDRRSNEKLFF
TRBV13	TRBJ2-1	CASSPASGSYNEQFF
TRBV6-6	TRBJ1-2	CASTYQGNNYGYTF
TRBV4-3	TRBJ2-1	CASSQGGGAYNEQFF
TRBV7-3	TRBJ2-1	CASSYTGTSGSYEQFF
TRBV18	TRBJ1-2	CASSPYSQDYGYTF
TRBV11-2	TRBJ2-4	CASRSGGVRNIQYF
TRBV2	TRBJ1-2	CASSELDRGYGYTF
TRBV2	TRBJ2-7	CASSQRRDRVEQYF
TRBV2	TRBJ2-5	CASSVDFGQGGETQYF
TRBV4-2	TRBJ2-3	CASSQGLAGGPSTDTQYF
TRBV9	TRBJ2-1	CASSVSGSWGGEQFF
TRBV28	TRBJ1-2	CASSLDSSNGYTF
TRBV28	TRBJ1-4	CASNTGTVNEKLFF
TRBV5-8	TRBJ1-2	CASSRGLFRAYTF
TRBV7-2	TRBJ1-4	CASSPPGTNEKLFF
TRBV6-6	TRBJ2-7	CASSYYRDGEQYF
TRBV15	TRBJ1-2	CATSRDQRGYTF
TRBV27	TRBJ1-2	CAASGRGYGYTF
TRBV6-4	TRBJ2-1	CASSDSGGAYNEQFF
TRBV6-1	TRBJ1-4	CASSVGAGEKLFF
TRBV29-1	TRBJ2-7	CSVRRGGQGANEQYF
TRBV19	TRBJ2-1	CASTPLGYPFNEQFF
TRBV13	TRBJ2-1	CASSFGTRNNEQFF
TRBV9	TRBJ1-4	CASSVEGKKNEKLFF
TRBV11-1	TRBJ2-5	CASSLAPQFQETQYF
TRBV7-8	TRBJ1-3	CASSAPGQINSGNTIYF
TRBV28	TRBJ2-7	CASSSYGQGVSYEQYF
TRBV9	TRBJ1-4	CASSVGLTGGNEKLFF
TRBV27	TRBJ2-7	CASSRAGGTPYEQYF
TRBV9	TRBJ2-2	CASSVGGAVYTGELFF
TRBV14	TRBJ1-1	CASSQDLYTEAFF
TRBV28	TRBJ2-7	CASSLPGLAGLYEQYF
TRBV7-3	TRBJ2-3	CASSRFGAGGTDTQYF
TRBV30	TRBJ1-1	CAWSGRETEAFF